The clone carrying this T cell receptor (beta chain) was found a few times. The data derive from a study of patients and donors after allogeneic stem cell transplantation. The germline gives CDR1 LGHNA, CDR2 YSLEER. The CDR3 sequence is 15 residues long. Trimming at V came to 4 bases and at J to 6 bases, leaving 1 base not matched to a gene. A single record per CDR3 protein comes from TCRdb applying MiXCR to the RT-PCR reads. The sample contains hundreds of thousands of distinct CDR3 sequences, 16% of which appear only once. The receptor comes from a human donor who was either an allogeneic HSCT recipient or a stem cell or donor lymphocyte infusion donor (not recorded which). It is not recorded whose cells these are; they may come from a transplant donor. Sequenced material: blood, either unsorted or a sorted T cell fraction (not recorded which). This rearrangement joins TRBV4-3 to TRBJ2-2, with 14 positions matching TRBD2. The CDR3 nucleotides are TGCGCCAGCAGCCCGGGACTAGCGGGGGCCGGGGAGCTGTTTTTT. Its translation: CASSPGLAGAGELFF.